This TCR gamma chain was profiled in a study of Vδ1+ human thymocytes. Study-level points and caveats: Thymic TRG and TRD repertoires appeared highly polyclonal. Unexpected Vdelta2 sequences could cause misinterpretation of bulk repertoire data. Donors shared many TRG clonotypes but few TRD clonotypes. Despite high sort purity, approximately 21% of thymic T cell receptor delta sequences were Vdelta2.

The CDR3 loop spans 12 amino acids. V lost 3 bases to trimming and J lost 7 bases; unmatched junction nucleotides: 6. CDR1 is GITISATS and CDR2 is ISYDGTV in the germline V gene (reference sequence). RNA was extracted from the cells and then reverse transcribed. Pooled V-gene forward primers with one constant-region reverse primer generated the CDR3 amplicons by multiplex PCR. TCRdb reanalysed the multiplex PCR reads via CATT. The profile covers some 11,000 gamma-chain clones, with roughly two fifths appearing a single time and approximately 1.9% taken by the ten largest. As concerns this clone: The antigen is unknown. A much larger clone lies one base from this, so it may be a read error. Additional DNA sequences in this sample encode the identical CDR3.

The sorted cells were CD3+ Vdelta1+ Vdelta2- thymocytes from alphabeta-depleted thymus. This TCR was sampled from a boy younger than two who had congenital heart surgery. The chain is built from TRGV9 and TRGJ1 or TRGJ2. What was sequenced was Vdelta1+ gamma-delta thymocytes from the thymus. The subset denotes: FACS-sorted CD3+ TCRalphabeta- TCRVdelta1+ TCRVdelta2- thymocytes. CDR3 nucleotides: TGTGCCTTGTGGGAGCTGCGGTATAAGAAACTCTTT. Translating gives CALWELRYKKLF.